The entry below gives a single T cell receptor beta chain sequence along with its context. Its antigen is undetermined. Trimming took 3 bases from V and 2 from J, leaving 11 bases between them. Germline V gene lookup returns CDR1 MDHEN and CDR2 SYDVKM. This CDR3 has 14 residues. The source of the sample is a study of cytomegalovirus exposure and HLA in healthy donors. Study findings and constraints: Most of the TCR beta V segments (in an earlier analysis) were productive either about 87% or about 30% of the time. A later analysis linked a missense DCLRE1C variant to TCR beta V- and J-gene trimming.

The PCR contained 60 Vbeta and 13 Jbeta primers. Sequencing used immunoSEQ multiplex PCR; TCRdb keeps in-frame clones, though not all of them. The sample holds about 220,000 clones; nearly 80% are singletons and the top ten take 1.8%. V is TRBV28 and J is TRBJ2-7, with a tentative D call TRBD1 (6 bases). The source of this sequence is a male donor in good health and CMV-seronegative. Sequencing used PBMCs. CDR3 region: CASSFTGITYEQYF. For the CDR3, the DNA is TGTGCCAGCAGTTTCACAGGGATAACCTACGAGCAGTACTTC.